The rows below give T cell receptor beta chains drawn from one sample of a study of Ad26.COV2.S vaccination and SARS-CoV-2 variants. Libraries were prepared by immunoSEQ multiplex PCR; TCRdb keeps only in-frame clonotypes and omits some of them. The profile shows about 470,000 clones, about 90% of them singletons. This specimen consisted of peripheral blood, obtained in a trial of Ad26.COV2.S vaccine versus placebo. These receptors all come from a person between 18 and 65 years old who received the Ad26.COV2.S COVID-19 vaccine or a placebo. The CDR3 runs from the conserved cysteine through the conserved F or W. D genes are given only for firm matches. Some rows mark clone size as missing; the rest say once, few, many or name a class of expanded clone.

V gene	D gene	clone size	J gene	CDR3 DNA	CDR3 protein
TRBV7-2	NA	NA	TRBJ2-5	TGTGCCAGCAGCCCACAGCGCCGCGCTACTCAAGAGACCCAGTACTTC	CASSPQRRATQETQYF
TRBV19	TRBD1	NA	TRBJ2-7	TGTGCCAGTAGTATAGCCCCCCGGGACAGGGTACGCGAGCAGTACTTC	CASSIAPRDRVREQYF
TRBV3-1/TRBV3-2	NA	NA	TRBJ2-3	TGTGCCAGCAGATCGGGCCCCGATACGCAGTATTTT	CASRSGPDTQYF
TRBV5-6	TRBD1	NA	TRBJ2-7	TGTGCCAGCGAATCCGGGACAGGGTTCTACGAGCAGTACTTC	CASESGTGFYEQYF
TRBV6-6	TRBD2	NA	TRBJ2-1	TGTGCCAGCAGTTTAGCGGGAGGAGCCTACAATGAGCAGTTCTTC	CASSLAGGAYNEQFF
TRBV5-8	TRBD1	NA	TRBJ2-5	TGTGCCAGCAGCTTGGATGGACAGGGACTCCAAGAGACCCAGTACTTC	CASSLDGQGLQETQYF
TRBV28	NA	NA	TRBJ2-1	TGTGCCAGCAGTTTCCGCGGGGGGACAGTGTCTAGCTCCTACAATGAGCAGTTCTTC	CASSFRGGTVSSSYNEQFF
TRBV5-8	NA	few	TRBJ1-2	TGTGCCAGCAGCTTGCTTCCAGCTTACACCTTC	CASSLLPAYTF
TRBV29-1	NA	NA	TRBJ2-7	TGCAGCGTTGAGGACGGAACCTACGAGCAGTACTTC	CSVEDGTYEQYF
TRBV19	TRBD1	once	TRBJ2-7	TGTGCCAGTAGTGAGGGGACAGGGAGGTACGAGCAGTACTTC	CASSEGTGRYEQYF
TRBV7-2	TRBD2	NA	TRBJ2-2	TGTGCCAGCAGCCAAGATAGCGGGGTCGTCACCGGGGAGCTGTTTTTT	CASSQDSGVVTGELFF
TRBV9	NA	NA	TRBJ1-1	TGTGCCAGCAGCGTAGGAGGGGAAGGCACTGAAGCTTTCTTT	CASSVGGEGTEAFF
TRBV11-1	NA	NA	TRBJ1-1	TGTGCCAGCAGCTTAGGCCGCGGGGTTGAAGCTTTCTTT	CASSLGRGVEAFF
TRBV18	NA	NA	TRBJ1-5	TGTGCCAGCTCACCAGCCAGAGATCAGCCCCAGCATTTT	CASSPARDQPQHF
TRBV20-1	NA	NA	TRBJ2-7	TGCAGTGCTAGGTATTCCTACGAGCAGTACTTC	CSARYSYEQYF
TRBV12-3/TRBV12-4	NA	NA	TRBJ2-7	TGTGCCAGCAGTTTGGGCAGACAGTACGAGCAGTACTTC	CASSLGRQYEQYF
TRBV3-1/TRBV3-2	NA	NA	TRBJ1-4	TGTGCCAGCAGCCCATTTCTAGGGGGGAATGAAAAACTGTTTTTT	CASSPFLGGNEKLFF
TRBV12-3/TRBV12-4	NA	NA	TRBJ1-6	TGTGCCAGCACCCAGGGACACCTTTCACCCCTCCACTTT	CASTQGHLSPLHF
TRBV11-3	NA	NA	TRBJ2-1	TGTGCCAGCAGCTCGGACTCTACCTACAATGAGCAGTTCTTC	CASSSDSTYNEQFF
TRBV19	NA	NA	TRBJ1-6	TGTGCCAGTAGGCCGACAGGCCCTGAAGGGAATTCACCCCTCCACTTT	CASRPTGPEGNSPLHF
TRBV28	TRBD1	NA	TRBJ2-5	TGTGCCAGCAGCCCCCTACCGGAGACAGGGTGGCAAGAGACCCAGTACTTC	CASSPLPETGWQETQYF
TRBV27	TRBD1	once	TRBJ2-7	TGTGCCAGCAGACCTACAGGGGGTCGTTACGAGCAGTACTTC	CASRPTGGRYEQYF
TRBV7-9	NA	NA	TRBJ2-1	TGTGCCAGCAGCTTACGGGCCGCGAGCTCCTACAATGAGCAGTTCTTC	CASSLRAASSYNEQFF
TRBV21-1	NA	NA	TRBJ2-7	TGTGCCAGCAGCAAACGCTCCAGATACAGTAGGTACGAGCAGTACTTC	CASSKRSRYSRYEQYF
TRBV6-5	NA	NA	TRBJ2-7	TGTGCCAGCGCCCGCGGGCTGGGCTCCTACGAGCAGTACTTC	CASARGLGSYEQYF
TRBV11-3	TRBD1	NA	TRBJ2-2	TGTGCCAGCAGCTCCCGACAGGGACCGGGGGAGCTGTTTTTT	CASSSRQGPGELFF
TRBV28	TRBD1	NA	TRBJ2-1	TGTGCCAGCAGGACAGGGGCGGGCTCCTACAATGAGCAGTTCTTC	CASRTGAGSYNEQFF
TRBV13	NA	NA	TRBJ2-1	TGTGCCAGCAGCCCGAGGGGTACAGGTGAGCAGTTCTTC	CASSPRGTGEQFF
TRBV6-2/TRBV6-3	NA	NA	TRBJ2-1	TGTGCCAGCAGTTATAGTTTGAGTAGCGCATTCCACAATGAGCAGTTCTTC	CASSYSLSSAFHNEQFF
TRBV5-6	NA	NA	TRBJ2-2	TGTGCCAGCAGTTACAGGAGCGGGGAGCTGTTTTTT	CASSYRSGELFF
TRBV25-1	TRBD2	NA	TRBJ2-1	TGTGCCAGCAGTGAATTCGGACGGGCTAGCGGGAGTAATGAGCAGTTCTTC	CASSEFGRASGSNEQFF
TRBV3-1/TRBV3-2	TRBD2	NA	TRBJ2-7	TGTGCCAGCAGCCCGGGACTAGCGGGAGCCTACGAGCAGTACTTC	CASSPGLAGAYEQYF
TRBV27	NA	once	TRBJ2-1	TGTGCCAGCAGTGGAGTGAACGAGAATGAGCAGTTCTTC	CASSGVNENEQFF
TRBV27	NA	NA	TRBJ2-1	TGTGCCAGCAGTAGGCCGAGGGCGAATGAGCAGTTCTTC	CASSRPRANEQFF
TRBV28	TRBD2	NA	TRBJ2-3	TGTGCCAGCAGCCCCTTACTGGCGGGAGGGCCCACACGGTATTTT	CASSPLLAGGPTRYF
TRBV9	TRBD2	once	TRBJ2-2	TGTGCCAGCAGCCCCCCACTAGCGGGAGTCACCGGGGAGCTGTTTTTT	CASSPPLAGVTGELFF
TRBV6-5	NA	few	TRBJ1-1	TGTGCCAGCAGTCGCAACACTGAAGCTTTCTTT	CASSRNTEAFF
TRBV7-9	TRBD1	NA	TRBJ1-6	TGTGCCAGCAGCCCCACACAGGGGTTGCCCCTCCACTTT	CASSPTQGLPLHF
TRBV4-2	TRBD2	NA	TRBJ2-2	TGTGCCAGCGAATCGGGGGGGACCACCGGGGAGCTGTTTTTT	CASESGGTTGELFF
TRBV6-2/TRBV6-3	NA	NA	TRBJ2-7	TGTGCCAGCAGTCAGACTTACGAGCAGTACTTC	CASSQTYEQYF
TRBV7-2	NA	NA	TRBJ2-3	TGTGCCAGCAGCTTAGCGTGGACTGATCGTCGCGATACGCAGTATTTT	CASSLAWTDRRDTQYF
TRBV2	NA	NA	TRBJ1-4	TGTGCCAGCAGGGGAGAAAAACTGTTTTTT	CASRGEKLFF
TRBV27	TRBD2	NA	TRBJ2-1	TGTGCCAGCAGTTTATTGGGGGGGACCTACAATGAGCAGTTCTTC	CASSLLGGTYNEQFF
TRBV4-2	TRBD2	NA	TRBJ2-6	TGTGCCAGCAGCCAAGTCGGCGGGAGGAGCTCTGGGGCCAACGTCCTGACTTTC	CASSQVGGRSSGANVLTF
TRBV6-4	NA	NA	TRBJ2-3	TGTGCCAGCAGGGTGGAACAGGGAACAGATACGCAGTATTTT	CASRVEQGTDTQYF
TRBV28	NA	NA	TRBJ2-7	TGTGCCAGCAGTTTAATAGGCCCGAGCTACGAGCAGTACTTC	CASSLIGPSYEQYF
TRBV9	NA	NA	TRBJ2-2	TGTGCCAGCCAGAAGGGGGAGGGCCTCTCCGGGGAGCTGTTTTTT	CASQKGEGLSGELFF
TRBV5-4	TRBD2	NA	TRBJ2-3	TGTGCCAGCAGCTTGGGAGGGAGGGCCGCAGATATGCAGTATTTT	CASSLGGRAADMQYF
TRBV7-6	TRBD1	NA	TRBJ2-7	TGTGCCAGCAGCTCCCGGACAGGGATAAGCCACGAGCAGTACTTC	CASSSRTGISHEQYF
TRBV29-1	TRBD1	NA	TRBJ1-2	TGCAGCGTTTCTCAGGGGGGCTATGGCTACACCTTC	CSVSQGGYGYTF
TRBV5-1	TRBD1	NA	TRBJ2-5	TGCGCCAGCAGCAGGGGACAGGATCGAGGGGAGACCCAGTACTTC	CASSRGQDRGETQYF
TRBV7-9	NA	NA	TRBJ2-3	TGTGCCAGCAGCTTAGTCGGGCTGGCAGATACGCAGTATTTT	CASSLVGLADTQYF
TRBV27	NA	NA	TRBJ2-1	TGTGCCAGCAGTTTATCTTTGGGGAGCTCCTACAATGAGCAGTTCTTC	CASSLSLGSSYNEQFF
TRBV27	NA	NA	TRBJ1-5	TGTGCCAGCAGTCCCCGGGGGTATAGCAATCAGCCCCAGCATTTT	CASSPRGYSNQPQHF
TRBV18	NA	NA	TRBJ1-5	TGTGCCAGCTCACCAGCGCTTAATCAGCCCCAGCATTTT	CASSPALNQPQHF